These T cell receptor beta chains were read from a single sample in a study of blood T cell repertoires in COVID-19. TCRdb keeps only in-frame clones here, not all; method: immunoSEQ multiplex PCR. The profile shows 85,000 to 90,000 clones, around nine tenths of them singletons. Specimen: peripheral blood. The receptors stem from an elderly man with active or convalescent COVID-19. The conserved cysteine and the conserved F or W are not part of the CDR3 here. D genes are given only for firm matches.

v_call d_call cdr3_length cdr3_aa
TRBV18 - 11 ASSPTLDYEQY
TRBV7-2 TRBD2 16 ASSFLGLAGGGVGELF
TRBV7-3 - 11 ASSLPSAGEQF
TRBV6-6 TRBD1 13 ASSSTQGADEKLF
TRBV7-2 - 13 ASSLGGSSGSTQY
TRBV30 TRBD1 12 AWSVQGAYNEQF
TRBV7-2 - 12 ASSLSLLSYEQY
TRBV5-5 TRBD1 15 ASSTGTGGFGANVLT
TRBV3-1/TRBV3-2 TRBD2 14 ASSFFSGISYNEQF
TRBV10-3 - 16 AISESKGGAGSHNEQF
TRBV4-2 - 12 ASSPPEGRTEAF
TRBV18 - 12 ASSETWSGTEAF
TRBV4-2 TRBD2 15 ASSPGLAGGPRNEQF
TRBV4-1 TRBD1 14 ASSDPGQGIWDTQY
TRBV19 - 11 ASSPTSPYEQY
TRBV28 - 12 ASSLFSSQETQY
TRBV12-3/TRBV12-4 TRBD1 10 ASSTRTGELF
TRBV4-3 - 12 ASSRALAPEKLF
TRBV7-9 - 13 ASSLDAAVNSPLH
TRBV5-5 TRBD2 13 ASSAGTSGPYEQY
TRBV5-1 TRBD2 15 ASSSRTSGMYQETQY
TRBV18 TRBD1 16 ASSPQPQGALGANVLT
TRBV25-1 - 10 ASSEVGGKAF
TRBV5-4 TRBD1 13 ASSIPGQGNDEQF
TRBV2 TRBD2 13 ASIPGLAGGIEQF
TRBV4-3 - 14 ASSQDPAGAGEKLF
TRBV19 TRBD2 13 ASSTGTSGSREQF
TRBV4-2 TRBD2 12 ASSPSSGSYEQY
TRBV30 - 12 AWSLGTLKETQY
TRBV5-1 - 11 ASSSGRGDEAF
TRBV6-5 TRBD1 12 ASNQGGADTEAF
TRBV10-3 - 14 AISESGPGGNYGYT
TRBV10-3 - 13 AISEPQRTRTEQY
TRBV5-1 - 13 ASSLAGYSGETQY
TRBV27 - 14 ASTARGKGVNQPQH
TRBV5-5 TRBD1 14 ASSSGTGRSTGELF
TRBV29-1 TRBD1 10 SALGQGDGYT
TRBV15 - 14 ATSRDWGLGFDEQF
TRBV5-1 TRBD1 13 ASSFAQGINSPLH
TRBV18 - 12 ASSPRGTNEKLF
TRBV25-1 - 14 ASTPGQPSWAGELF
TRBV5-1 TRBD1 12 ASSLGPTGVEQY
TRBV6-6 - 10 ASSYQGGEQY
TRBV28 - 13 ASKGLPGTYNEQF
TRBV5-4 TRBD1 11 ASSSGQGRTQY
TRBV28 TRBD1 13 ASSPVPTGVEKLF
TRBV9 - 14 ASSVRGGLGANVLT
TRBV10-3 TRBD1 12 AIRATGGNSPLH
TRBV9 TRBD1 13 ASDGGQRSGNTIY
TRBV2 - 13 ASSEARASNQPQH
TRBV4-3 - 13 ASSQVQSVTDTQY
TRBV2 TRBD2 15 ASSDEGLADSTDTQY
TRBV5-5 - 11 ASSLEAERSLH
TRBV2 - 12 ASNPDSYNQPQH
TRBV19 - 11 ASDWGGDGGYT
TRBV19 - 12 ASSLNAGYTEAF
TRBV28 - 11 ASSLGGAVEQY
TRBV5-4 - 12 ASSLAGSSYEQY
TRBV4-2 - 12 ASSQERARQPQH
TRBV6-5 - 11 ASSYGSVFEQY